This T cell receptor (beta chain) was profiled in a study of T cell repertoires in cytomegalovirus infection. This clonotype has ten or more counts. TCRdb reprocessed the reads with MiXCR, giving one entry per CDR3 protein. This table has 500,000 to 600,000 distinct CDR3 sequences, approximately 16% appearing once. This CDR3 comprises 18 residues. CDR1 and CDR2 (germline): SEHNR, FQNEAQ (reference sequence). J was trimmed by 4 bases and V by 5 bases; bases with no gene match: 16. This TCR was sampled from a human donor in good health (CMV status not recorded). Some clones in this sample may be carry-over from other donors' samples. The J gene is TRBJ2-1, the V gene TRBV7-9, with TRBD1 matching over 8 bases. The sequenced sample was CD8+ T cells from PBMCs. Here the CDR3 DNA reads TGTGCCAGCAGCCCGCCGACAGGGGCCCATTCCTTTTACAATGAGCAGTTCTTC. Its translation is CASSPPTGAHSFYNEQFF.